This T cell receptor beta chain was sequenced for a study of cytomegalovirus exposure and HLA in healthy donors. Study results and limitations: Common viral pathogens seemed, in a later analysis, to connect with several of the most significant clusters. Researchers left out some V segments, among them TRBV6-2 and TRBV6-3, as indistinguishable. Looking again later, the authors saw that most CMV-associated TCR beta chains seemed HLA-restricted. A later analysis linked a missense variant in DCLRE1C to the trimming of TCR beta V and J genes.

This clone is termed medium-sized. The antigen is not known. The germline gives CDR1 SGHDT, CDR2 YYEEEE. Trimming left V 1 base short and J 3 bases short, with 11 bases between. This CDR3 is built from 14 residues. The PCR contained 60 Vbeta and 13 Jbeta primers. Data came from immunoSEQ multiplex PCR; TCRdb stores just in-frame clones and leaves some out. Of more than 80,000 clones in the sample, roughly 75% are singletons; the top ten hold 4% to 4.5%. The specimen was PBMCs. The genes are TRBV5-6 and TRBJ2-7; D perhaps matches TRBD1 (5 bases). The clonotype comes from a man in his 60s in good health and CMV-seronegative. The CDR3 spells CASSLSVGRYEQYF. CDR3 nucleotide sequence: TGTGCCAGCAGCTTGTCGGTGGGGCGCTACGAGCAGTACTTC. Complete variable domain (other parts from reference TRBV5-6 and TRBJ2-7): DAGVTQSPTHLIKTRGQQVTLRCSPKSGHDTVSWYQQALGQGPQFIFQYYEEEERQRGNFPDRFSGHQFPNYSSELNVNALLLGDSALYLCASSLSVGRYEQYFGPGTRLTVT.